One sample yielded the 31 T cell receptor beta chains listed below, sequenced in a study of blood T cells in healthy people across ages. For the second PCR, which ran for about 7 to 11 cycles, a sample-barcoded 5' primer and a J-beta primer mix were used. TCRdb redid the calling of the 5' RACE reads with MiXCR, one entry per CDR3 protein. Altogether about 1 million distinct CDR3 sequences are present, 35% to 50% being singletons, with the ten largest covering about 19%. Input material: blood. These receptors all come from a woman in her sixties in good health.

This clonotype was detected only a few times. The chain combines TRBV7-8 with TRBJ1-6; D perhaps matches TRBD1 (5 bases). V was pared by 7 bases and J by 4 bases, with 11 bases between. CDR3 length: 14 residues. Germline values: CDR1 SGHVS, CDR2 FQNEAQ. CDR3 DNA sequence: TGTGCCAGCACTCTGGGGACTTATAATTCACCCCTCCACTTT. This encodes CASTLGTYNSPLHF.

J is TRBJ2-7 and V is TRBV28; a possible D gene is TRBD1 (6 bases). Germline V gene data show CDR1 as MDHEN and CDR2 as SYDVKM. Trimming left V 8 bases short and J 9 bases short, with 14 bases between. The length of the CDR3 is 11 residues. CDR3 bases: TGTGCCAGCGGATACAGGGAAGGGCAGTACTTC. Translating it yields CASGYREGQYF.

CDR3 in DNA: TGTGCCAGCTCCGCACAGGGCCAAGAGACCCAGTACTTC. Its translation: CASSAQGQETQYF. The rearrangement joins TRBV12-3 or TRBV12-4 to TRBJ2-5; weak D call: TRBD1 (6 bases). Deletions cut 8 bases from V and 1 base from J, with 11 bases between. This CDR3 is built from 13 residues.

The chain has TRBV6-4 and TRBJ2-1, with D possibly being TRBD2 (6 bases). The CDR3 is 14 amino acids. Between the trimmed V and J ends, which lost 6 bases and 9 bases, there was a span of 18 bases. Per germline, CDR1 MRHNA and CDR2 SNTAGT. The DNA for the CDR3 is TGTGCCAGCAGCCAGCGGGTGTCCGCCTTTGAGCAGTTCTTC. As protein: CASSQRVSAFEQFF.

For the CDR3, the DNA is TGTGCCATCAGTGAGTCTAGGGGGGCCAACGTCCTGACTTTC. Translated: CAISESRGANVLTF. V is TRBV10-3 and J is TRBJ2-6, with D unresolved. Trimming left V 0 bases short and J 4 bases short, with 4 bases between. The CDR3 has 14 residues. Germline V gives CDR1 ENHRY, CDR2 SYGVKD.

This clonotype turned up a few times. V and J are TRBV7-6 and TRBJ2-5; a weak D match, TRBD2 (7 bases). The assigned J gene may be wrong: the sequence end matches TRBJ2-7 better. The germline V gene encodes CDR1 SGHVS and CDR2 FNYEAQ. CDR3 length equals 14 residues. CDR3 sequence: CASSLFGGRDEQYF. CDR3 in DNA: TGTGCCAGCAGCTTATTCGGGGGGCGCGACGAGCAGTACTTC.

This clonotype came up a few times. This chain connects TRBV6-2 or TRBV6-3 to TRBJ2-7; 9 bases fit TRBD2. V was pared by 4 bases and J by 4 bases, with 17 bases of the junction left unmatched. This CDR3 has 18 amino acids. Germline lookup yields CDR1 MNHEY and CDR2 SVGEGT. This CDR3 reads CASSSDNSGLAGRYEQYF. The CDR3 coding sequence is TGTGCCAGCAGTTCCGACAACTCCGGGCTAGCGGGAAGATACGAGCAGTACTTC.

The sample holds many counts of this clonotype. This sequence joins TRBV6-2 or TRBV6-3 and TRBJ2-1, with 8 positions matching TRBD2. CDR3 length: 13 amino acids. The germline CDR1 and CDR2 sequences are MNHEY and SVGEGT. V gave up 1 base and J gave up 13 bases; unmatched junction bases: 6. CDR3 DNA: TGTGCCAGCAGTTACTTTGGGACTAGTGACCAGTTCTTC. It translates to CASSYFGTSDQFF.

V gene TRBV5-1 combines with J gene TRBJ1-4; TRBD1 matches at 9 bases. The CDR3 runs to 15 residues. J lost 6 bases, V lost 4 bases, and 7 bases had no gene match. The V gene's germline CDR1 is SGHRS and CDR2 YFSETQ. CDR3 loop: CASSPVTGGHEKLFF. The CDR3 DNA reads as TGCGCCAGCAGCCCGGTGACAGGGGGACATGAAAAACTGTTTTTT.

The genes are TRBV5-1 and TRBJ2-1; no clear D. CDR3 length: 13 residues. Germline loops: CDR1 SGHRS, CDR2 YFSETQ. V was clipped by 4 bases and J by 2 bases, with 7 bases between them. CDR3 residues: CASSGVTYNEQFF. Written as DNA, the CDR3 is TGCGCCAGCAGCGGGGTGACCTACAATGAGCAGTTCTTC.

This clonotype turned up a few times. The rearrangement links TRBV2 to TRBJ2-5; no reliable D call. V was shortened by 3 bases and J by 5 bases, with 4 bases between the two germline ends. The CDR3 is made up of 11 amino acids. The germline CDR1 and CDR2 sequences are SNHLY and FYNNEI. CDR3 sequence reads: CASSDTETQYF. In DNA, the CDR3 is TGTGCCAGCAGTGATACGGAGACCCAGTACTTC.

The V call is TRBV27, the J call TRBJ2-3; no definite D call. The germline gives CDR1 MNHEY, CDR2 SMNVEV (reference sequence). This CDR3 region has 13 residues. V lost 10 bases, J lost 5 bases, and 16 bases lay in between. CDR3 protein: CATRRVLGDTQYF. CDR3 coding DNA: TGTGCCACAAGACGAGTCCTGGGAGATACGCAGTATTTT.

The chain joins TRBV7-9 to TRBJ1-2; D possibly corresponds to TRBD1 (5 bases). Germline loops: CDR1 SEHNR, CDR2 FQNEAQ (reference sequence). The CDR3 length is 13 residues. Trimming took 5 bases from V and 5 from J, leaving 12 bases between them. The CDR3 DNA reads TGTGCCAGCAGCCTAAAAGGGGAGTATGGCTACACCTTC. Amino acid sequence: CASSLKGEYGYTF.

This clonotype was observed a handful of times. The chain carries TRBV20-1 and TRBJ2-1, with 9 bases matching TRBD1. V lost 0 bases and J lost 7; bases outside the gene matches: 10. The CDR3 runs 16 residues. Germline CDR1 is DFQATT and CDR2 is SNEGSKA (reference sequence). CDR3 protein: CSARDQGQGWANEQFF. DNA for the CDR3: TGCAGTGCTAGAGATCAGGGACAGGGTTGGGCGAATGAGCAGTTCTTC.

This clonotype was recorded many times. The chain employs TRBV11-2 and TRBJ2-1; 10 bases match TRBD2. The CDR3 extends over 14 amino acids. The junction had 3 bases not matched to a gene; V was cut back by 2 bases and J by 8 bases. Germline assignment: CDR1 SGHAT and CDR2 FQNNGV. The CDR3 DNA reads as TGTGCCAGCAGCTTAAGTAGCGGGGGGTATGAGCAGTTCTTC. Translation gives CASSLSSGGYEQFF.

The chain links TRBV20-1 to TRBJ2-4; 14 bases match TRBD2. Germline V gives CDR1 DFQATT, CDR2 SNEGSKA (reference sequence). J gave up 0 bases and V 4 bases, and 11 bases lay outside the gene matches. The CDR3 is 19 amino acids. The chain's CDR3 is CSAKSPGLAGALAKNIQYF. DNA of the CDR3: TGCAGTGCTAAATCTCCGGGACTAGCGGGAGCCCTAGCCAAAAACATTCAGTACTTC.

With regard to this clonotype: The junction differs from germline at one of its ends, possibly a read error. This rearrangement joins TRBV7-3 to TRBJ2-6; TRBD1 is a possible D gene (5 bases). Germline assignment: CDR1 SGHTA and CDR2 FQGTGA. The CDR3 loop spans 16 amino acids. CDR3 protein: CASSLYQGPGASVLTF. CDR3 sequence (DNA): TGTGCCAGCAGCTTATACCAGGGCCCTGGGGCCAGCGTCCTGACTTTC.

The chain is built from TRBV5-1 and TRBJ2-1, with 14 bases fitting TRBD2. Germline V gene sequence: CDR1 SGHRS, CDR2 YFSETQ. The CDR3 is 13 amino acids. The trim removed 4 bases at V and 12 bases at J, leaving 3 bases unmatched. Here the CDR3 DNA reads TGCGCCAGCAGCGGAGGACTAGCGGGAGGGCAGTTCTTC. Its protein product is CASSGGLAGGQFF. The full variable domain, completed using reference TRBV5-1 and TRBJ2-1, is KAGVTQTPRYLIKTRGQQVTLSCSPISGHRSVSWYQQTPGQGLQFLFEYFSETQRNKGNFPGRFSGRQFSNSRSEMNVSTLELGDSALYLCASSGGLAGGQFFGPGTRLTVL.

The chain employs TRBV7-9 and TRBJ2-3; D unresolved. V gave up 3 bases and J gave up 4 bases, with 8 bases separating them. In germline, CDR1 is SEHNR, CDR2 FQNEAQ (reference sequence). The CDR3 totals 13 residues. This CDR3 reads CASSLVISDTQYF. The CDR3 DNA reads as TGTGCCAGCAGCTTGGTCATCTCAGATACGCAGTATTTT.

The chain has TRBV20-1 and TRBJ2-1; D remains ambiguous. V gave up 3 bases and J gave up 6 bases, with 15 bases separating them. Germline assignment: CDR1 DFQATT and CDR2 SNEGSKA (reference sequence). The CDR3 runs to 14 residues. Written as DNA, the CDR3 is TGCAGTGCTAGGAGGCCCGGACCTACCAATGAGCAGTTCTTC. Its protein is CSARRPGPTNEQFF.

CDR3 residues: CASGSTGGRAFYNEQFF. The CDR3 DNA reads TGTGCTAGTGGCTCTACTGGCGGGAGGGCGTTTTACAATGAGCAGTTCTTC. The V and J genes are TRBV12-5 and TRBJ2-1; 9 bases are a match to TRBD2. V shed 6 bases, J shed 4 bases, and the junction held 13 bases outside the gene matches. The CDR3 length is 17 residues. Germline assignment: CDR1 LGHNT and CDR2 FRNRAP.

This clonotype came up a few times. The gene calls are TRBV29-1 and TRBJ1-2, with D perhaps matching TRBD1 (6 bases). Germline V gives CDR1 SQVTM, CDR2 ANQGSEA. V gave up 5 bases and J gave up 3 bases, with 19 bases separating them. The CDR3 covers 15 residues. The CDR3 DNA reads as TGCAGCGTTTTCGGGGGGCAGGGACGCGACTATGGCTACACCTTC. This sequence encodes CSVFGGQGRDYGYTF.

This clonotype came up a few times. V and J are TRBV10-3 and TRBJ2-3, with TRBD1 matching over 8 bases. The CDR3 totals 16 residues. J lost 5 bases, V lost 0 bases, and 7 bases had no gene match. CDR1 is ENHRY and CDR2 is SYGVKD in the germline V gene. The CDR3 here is CAISESWAGGKDTQYF. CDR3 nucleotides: TGTGCCATCAGTGAGTCTTGGGCAGGGGGCAAAGATACGCAGTATTTT.

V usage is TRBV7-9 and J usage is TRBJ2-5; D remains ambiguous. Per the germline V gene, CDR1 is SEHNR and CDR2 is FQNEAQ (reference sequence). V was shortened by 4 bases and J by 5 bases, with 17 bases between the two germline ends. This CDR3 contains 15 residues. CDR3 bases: TGTGCCAGCAGCTCCTCCGTTCCGGAGCAGGAGACCCAGTACTTC. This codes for CASSSSVPEQETQYF.

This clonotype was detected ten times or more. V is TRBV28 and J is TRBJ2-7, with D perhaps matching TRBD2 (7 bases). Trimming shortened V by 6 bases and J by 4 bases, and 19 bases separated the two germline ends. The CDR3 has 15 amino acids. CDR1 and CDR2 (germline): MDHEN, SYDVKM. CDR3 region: CASRSGRGARYEQYF. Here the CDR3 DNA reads TGTGCCAGCAGATCCGGCCGGGGGGCGAGGTACGAGCAGTACTTC.

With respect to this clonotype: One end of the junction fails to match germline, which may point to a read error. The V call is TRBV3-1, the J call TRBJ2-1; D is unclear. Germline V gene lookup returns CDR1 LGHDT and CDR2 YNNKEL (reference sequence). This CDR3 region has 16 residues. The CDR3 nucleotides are TGTGCCAGCAACCAAGCGAAACAAGGCTCCTACAATGAGCAGTTCTTC. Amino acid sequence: CASNQAKQGSYNEQFF.

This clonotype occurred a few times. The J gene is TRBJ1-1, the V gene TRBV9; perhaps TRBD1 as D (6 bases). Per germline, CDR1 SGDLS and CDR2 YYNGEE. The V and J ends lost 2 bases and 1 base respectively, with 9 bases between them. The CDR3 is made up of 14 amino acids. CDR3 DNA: TGTGCCAGCAGCGTCCAGGGACAGAACACTGAAGCTTTCTTT. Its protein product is CASSVQGQNTEAFF.

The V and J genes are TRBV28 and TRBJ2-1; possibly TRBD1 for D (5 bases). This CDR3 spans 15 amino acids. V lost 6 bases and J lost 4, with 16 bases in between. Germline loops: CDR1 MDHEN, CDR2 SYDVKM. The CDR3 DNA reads TGTGCCAGCAGCCAAGGGGCTCTTTCTTACAATGAGCAGTTCTTC. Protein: CASSQGALSYNEQFF. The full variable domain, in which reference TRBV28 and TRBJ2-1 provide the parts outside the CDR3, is DVKVTQSSRYLVKRTGEKVFLECVQDMDHENMFWYRQDPGLGLRLIYFSYDVKMKEKGDIPEGYSVSREKKERFSLILESASTNQTSMYLCASSQGALSYNEQFFGPGTRLTVL.

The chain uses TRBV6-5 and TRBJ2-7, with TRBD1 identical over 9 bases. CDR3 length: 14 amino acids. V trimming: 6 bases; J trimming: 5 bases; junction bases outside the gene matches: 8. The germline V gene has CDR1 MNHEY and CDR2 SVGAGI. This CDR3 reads CASSAGTGLNEQYF. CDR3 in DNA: TGTGCCAGCAGCGCCGGGACAGGGTTAAACGAGCAGTACTTC.

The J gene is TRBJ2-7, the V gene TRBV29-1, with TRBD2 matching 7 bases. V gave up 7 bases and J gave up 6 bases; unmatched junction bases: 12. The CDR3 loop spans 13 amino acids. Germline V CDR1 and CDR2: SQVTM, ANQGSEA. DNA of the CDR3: TGCAGCGGTCAACTACCGGGGGGTCGCGAGCAGTACTTC. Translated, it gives CSGQLPGGREQYF.

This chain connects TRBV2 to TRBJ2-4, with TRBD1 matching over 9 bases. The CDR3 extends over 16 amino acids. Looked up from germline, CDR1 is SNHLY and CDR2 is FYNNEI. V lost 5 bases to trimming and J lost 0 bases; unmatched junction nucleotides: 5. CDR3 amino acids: CASSSRQGVAKNIQYF. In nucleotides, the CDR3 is TGTGCCAGCAGTTCCCGACAGGGGGTAGCCAAAAACATTCAGTACTTC.